A single sample is the source of the 16 T cell receptor beta chains below, sequenced in a study of blood T cells in healthy people across ages. Next came a second PCR, run for about 7 to 11 cycles, which used a sample-barcoded 5' primer along with a J-beta primer mix. TCRdb fed the 5' RACE reads into MiXCR, producing one record per CDR3 protein. The repertoire holds about 640,000 distinct CDR3 sequences, with about 43% as singletons. Input material: blood. The receptors originated from a man of 80 years or more in good health.

In this sample, this clonotype turned up a few times. The chain carries TRBV6-1 and TRBJ2-7; no firm D call. The V gene's germline CDR1 is MNHNS and CDR2 SASEGT. The V and J ends lost 7 bases and 2 bases respectively, with 15 bases between them. The CDR3 runs 14 residues. The CDR3 sequence: CASTRNRGTYEQYF. CDR3 in DNA: TGTGCCAGCACTCGTAACCGAGGAACCTACGAGCAGTACTTC.

This chain joins TRBV6-2 or TRBV6-3 and TRBJ2-3; 15 nucleotides match TRBD2. Germline assignment: CDR1 MNHEY and CDR2 SVGEGT. The CDR3 loop spans 16 amino acids. After removal of 4 bases from V and 5 bases from J, the junction contained 4 bases not matched to a gene. CDR3 sequence reads: CASSWGLAGGLDTQYF. As DNA, the CDR3 is TGTGCCAGCAGTTGGGGACTAGCGGGAGGCCTAGATACGCAGTATTTT.

The CDR3 loop is CSAPGGGVYNEQYF. The CDR3 DNA sequence: TGCAGTGCCCCAGGGGGGGGGGTATACAATGAGCAGTACTTC. V and J are TRBV20-1 and TRBJ2-5; D may match TRBD1 or TRBD2 (7 bases each). Germline V gene sequence: CDR1 DFQATT, CDR2 SNEGSKA (reference sequence). This CDR3 has 14 amino acids. V lost 6 bases to trimming and J lost 11 bases, with 25 bases between them.

The V call is TRBV3-1, the J call TRBJ1-2, with 8 bases aligning to TRBD1. The junction had 13 bases not matched to a gene; V was cut back by 0 bases and J by 4 bases. The CDR3 has 18 amino acids. Germline values: CDR1 LGHDT, CDR2 YNNKEL (reference sequence). The CDR3 sequence: CASSQDAHRGAQFYGYTF. The CDR3 DNA follows: TGTGCCAGCAGCCAAGATGCGCACAGGGGGGCCCAATTCTATGGCTACACCTTC.

Note on this clonotype: This may be a read error: a much more frequent sequence differs by one nucleotide. The chain employs TRBV29-1 and TRBJ2-7; D is possibly TRBD1 (6 bases). Between the trimmed V and J ends, which lost 7 bases and 0 bases, there was a span of 13 bases. Germline CDR1 reads SQVTM; CDR2 reads ANQGSEA. The CDR3 is 13 residues long. The DNA of the CDR3 is TGCAGCGGCGACACAGGGTCCTCCTACGAGCAGTACTTC. This codes for CSGDTGSSYEQYF.

This clonotype was observed once. The chain recombines TRBV6-5 with TRBJ2-1; 8 positions agree with TRBD2. The tail of the sequence fits TRBJ2-7 better, so the J call may be wrong. The CDR3 loop spans 16 amino acids. The germline gives CDR1 MNHEY, CDR2 SVGAGI. DNA for the CDR3: TGTGCCAGCAGTTACCCCCATGCGGGGGGTTACAATGAGCAGTACTTC. This codes for CASSYPHAGGYNEQYF.

The chain joins TRBV18 to TRBJ2-1; 9 bases agree with TRBD2. The J call is uncertain, as TRBJ2-7 better fits the DNA end. Per the germline V gene, CDR1 is KGHSH and CDR2 is LQKENI. The CDR3 loop spans 15 amino acids. This CDR3 reads CASSPLREGYNEQYF. In nucleotides, the CDR3 is TGTGCCAGCTCACCACTGCGGGAGGGTTACAATGAGCAGTACTTC.

Here the CDR3 reads CASSPQGDRGDGYTF. As DNA, the CDR3 is TGTGCCAGCTCACCACAGGGGGACAGGGGTGATGGCTACACCTTC. The chain joins TRBV18 to TRBJ1-2; TRBD1 matches at 10 bases. V trimming: 1 base; J trimming: 6 bases; junction bases outside the gene matches: 5. CDR1 and CDR2 from the germline V gene are KGHSH and LQKENI. The CDR3 is 15 amino acids.

The chain recombines TRBV7-2 with TRBJ2-3; TRBD2 matches at 10 bases. This CDR3 contains 15 residues. J lost 2 bases, V lost 5 bases, and 4 bases had no gene match. Per germline, CDR1 SGHTA and CDR2 FQGNSA. The CDR3 sequence is CASSTLAGTTDTQYF. The CDR3 coding sequence is TGTGCCAGCAGCACACTAGCGGGGACCACAGATACGCAGTATTTT.

This clonotype was counted between two and nine times. This chain links TRBV20-1 with TRBJ2-7; TRBD2 agrees at 12 bases. Trimming at V came to 6 bases and at J to 4 bases, leaving 10 bases not matched to a gene. This CDR3 is 15 amino acids long. Germline V lookup: CDR1 DFQATT, CDR2 SNEGSKA (reference sequence). In DNA form, the CDR3 reads TGCAGTGCAGCAAATGGACTAGCGGGACGGTACGAGCAGTACTTC. It encodes CSAANGLAGRYEQYF.

This clonotype has ten or more counts. The chain links TRBV9 to TRBJ2-3, with TRBD2 matching 9 bases. Germline V gene sequence: CDR1 SGDLS, CDR2 YYNGEE. The ends lost 1 base at V and 0 bases at J; junction bases unmatched: 0. The CDR3 is 15 residues long. CDR3 protein: CASSVLAGSTDTQYF. The CDR3 region has the DNA TGTGCCAGCAGCGTACTAGCGGGGAGCACAGATACGCAGTATTTT.

Points on this clonotype: The germline gene is not matched at one end of the junction; a read error may be the cause. The V gene is TRBV29-1, the J gene TRBJ2-4, with D possibly TRBD2 on 7 matching bases. CDR1 and CDR2 (germline): SQVTM, ANQGSEA. The CDR3 covers 12 residues. The CDR3 DNA follows: TGCAGCGTTGGGGGGGGCAAAAGCATTCAGTACTTC. Translation gives CSVGGGKSIQYF.

This clonotype was seen a few times. V gene TRBV20-1 combines with J gene TRBJ1-2; possibly TRBD1 for D (5 bases). With 1 base removed from V and 2 bases from J, the gap between germline ends came to 17 bases. Germline CDR1 and CDR2: DFQATT and SNEGSKA (reference sequence). The CDR3 is made up of 16 amino acids. DNA for the CDR3: TGCAGTGCTAGAGTAGGAACTCAGGGTCTAAACTATGGCTACACCTTC. It specifies CSARVGTQGLNYGYTF.

The chain carries TRBV25-1 and TRBJ2-7; weak D call: TRBD1 (6 bases). V was trimmed by 6 bases and J by 2 bases, leaving 20 bases between them. Germline CDR1 reads MGHDK; CDR2 reads SYGVNS. This CDR3 spans 16 amino acids. The DNA of the CDR3 is TGTGCCAGCAGCGGCCCCGGGACAATGCATACCTACGAGCAGTACTTC. Translation gives CASSGPGTMHTYEQYF.

This rearrangement joins TRBV4-2 to TRBJ2-1; D gene uncertain. The ends were cut back, 2 bases at V and 10 bases at J, with 12 bases in the middle. Germline V gene lookup returns CDR1 LGHNA and CDR2 YNFKEQ. This CDR3 contains 13 residues. CDR3: CASSQTLGYEQFF. CDR3 coding DNA: TGTGCCAGCAGCCAAACCCTCGGATACGAGCAGTTCTTC.

CDR3 coding DNA: TGTGCCAGCAGCGTAGCTCGACAGGGAGACGAGCAGTACTTC. It yields the protein CASSVARQGDEQYF. The J gene is TRBJ2-7, the V gene TRBV9; 7 nucleotides align to TRBD1. V was clipped by 0 bases and J by 5 bases; unmatched bases: 5. Looked up from germline, CDR1 is SGDLS and CDR2 is YYNGEE. This CDR3 has 14 amino acids.